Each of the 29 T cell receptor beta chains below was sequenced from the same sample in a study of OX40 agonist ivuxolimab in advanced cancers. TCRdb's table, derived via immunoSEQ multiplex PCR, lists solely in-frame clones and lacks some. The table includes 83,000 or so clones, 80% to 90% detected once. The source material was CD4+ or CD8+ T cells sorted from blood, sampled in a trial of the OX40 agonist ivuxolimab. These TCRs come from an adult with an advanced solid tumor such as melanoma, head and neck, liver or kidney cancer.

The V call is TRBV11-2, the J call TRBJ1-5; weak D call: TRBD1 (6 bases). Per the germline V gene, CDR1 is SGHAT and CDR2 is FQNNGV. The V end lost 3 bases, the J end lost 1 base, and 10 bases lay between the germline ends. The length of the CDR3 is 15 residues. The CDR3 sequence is CASSFTGASNQPQHF. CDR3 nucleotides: TGTGCCAGCAGCTTCACGGGGGCGAGCAATCAGCCCCAGCATTTT.

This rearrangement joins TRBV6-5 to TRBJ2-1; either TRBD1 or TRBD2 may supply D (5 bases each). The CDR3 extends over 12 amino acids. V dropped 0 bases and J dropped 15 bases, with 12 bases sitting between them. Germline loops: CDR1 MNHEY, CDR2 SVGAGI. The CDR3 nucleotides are TGTGCCAGCAGTTACTCTGCTGGGGGACCGTTCTTC. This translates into CASSYSAGGPFF.

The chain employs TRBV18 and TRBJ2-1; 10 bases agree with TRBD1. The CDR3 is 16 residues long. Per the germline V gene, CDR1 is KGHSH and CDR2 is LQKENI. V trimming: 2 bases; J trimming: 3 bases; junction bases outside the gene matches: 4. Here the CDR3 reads CASSPDRDRGYNEQFF. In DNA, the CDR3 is TGTGCCAGCTCACCAGACCGGGACAGGGGCTACAATGAGCAGTTCTTC.

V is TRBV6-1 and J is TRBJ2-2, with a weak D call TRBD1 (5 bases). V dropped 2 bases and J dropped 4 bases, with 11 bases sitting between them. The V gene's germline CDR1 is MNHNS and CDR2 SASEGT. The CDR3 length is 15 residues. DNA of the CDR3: TGTGCCAGCAGTGAAAGATTGGGGCTCACCGGGGAGCTGTTTTTT. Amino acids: CASSERLGLTGELFF.

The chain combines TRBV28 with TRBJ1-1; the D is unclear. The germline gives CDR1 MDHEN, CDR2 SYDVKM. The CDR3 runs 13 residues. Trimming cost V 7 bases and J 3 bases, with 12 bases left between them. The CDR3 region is CASNPYRDTEAFF. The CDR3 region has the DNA TGTGCCAGCAACCCCTACAGAGACACTGAAGCTTTCTTT. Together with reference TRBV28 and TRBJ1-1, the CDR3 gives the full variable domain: DVKVTQSSRYLVKRTGEKVFLECVQDMDHENMFWYRQDPGLGLRLIYFSYDVKMKEKGDIPEGYSVSREKKERFSLILESASTNQTSMYLCASNPYRDTEAFFGQGTRLTVV.

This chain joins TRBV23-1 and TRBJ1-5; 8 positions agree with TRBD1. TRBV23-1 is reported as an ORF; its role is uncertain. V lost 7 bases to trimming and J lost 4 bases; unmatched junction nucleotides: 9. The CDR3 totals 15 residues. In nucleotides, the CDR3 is TGCGCCAGCACGACCGGGACAGGTTTGAATCAGCCCCAGCATTTT. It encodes CASTTGTGLNQPQHF.

The CDR3 region is CASSLGQNSPLHF. The CDR3 DNA is TGTGCCAGCAGCTTAGGGCAAAATTCACCCCTCCACTTT. The rearrangement joins TRBV7-6 to TRBJ1-6; D unresolved. CDR1 SGHVS and CDR2 FNYEAQ come from the germline V gene. The V gene lost 1 base and the J gene lost 7 bases, with 5 bases spanning the gap. The CDR3 spans 13 residues.

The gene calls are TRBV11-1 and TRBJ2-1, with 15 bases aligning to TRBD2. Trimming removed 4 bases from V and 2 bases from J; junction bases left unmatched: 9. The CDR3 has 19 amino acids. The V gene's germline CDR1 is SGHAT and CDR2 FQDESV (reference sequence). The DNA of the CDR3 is TGTGCCAGCAGCTCCCAAAGGACTAGCGGGGGGGCCGCCTACAATGAGCAGTTCTTC. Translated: CASSSQRTSGGAAYNEQFF.

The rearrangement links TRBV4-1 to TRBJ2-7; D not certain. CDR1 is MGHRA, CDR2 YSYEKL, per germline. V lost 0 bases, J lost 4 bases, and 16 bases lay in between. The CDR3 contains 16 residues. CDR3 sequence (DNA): TGCGCCAGCAGCCAAGATCGGAGAAGCCTAGGGTACGAGCAGTACTTC. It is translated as CASSQDRRSLGYEQYF.

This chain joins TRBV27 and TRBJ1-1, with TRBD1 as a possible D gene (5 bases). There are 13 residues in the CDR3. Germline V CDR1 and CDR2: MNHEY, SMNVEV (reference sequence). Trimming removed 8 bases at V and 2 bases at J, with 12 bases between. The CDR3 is CASAMWGNTEAFF. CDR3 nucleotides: TGTGCCAGCGCCATGTGGGGCAACACTGAAGCTTTCTTT.

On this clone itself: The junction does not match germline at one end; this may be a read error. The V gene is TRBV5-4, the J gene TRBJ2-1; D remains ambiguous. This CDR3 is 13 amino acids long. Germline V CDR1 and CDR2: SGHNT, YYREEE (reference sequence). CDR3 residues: CASSYDSFNEQFF. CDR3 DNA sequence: TGTGCCAGCAGCTACGACTCCTTCAATGAGCAGTTCTTC. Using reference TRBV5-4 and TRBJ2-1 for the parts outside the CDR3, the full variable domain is ETGVTQSPTHLIKTRGQQVTLRCSSQSGHNTVSWYQQALGQGPQFIFQYYREEENGRGNFPPRFSGLQFPNYSSELNVNALELDDSALYLCASSYDSFNEQFFGPGTRLTVL.

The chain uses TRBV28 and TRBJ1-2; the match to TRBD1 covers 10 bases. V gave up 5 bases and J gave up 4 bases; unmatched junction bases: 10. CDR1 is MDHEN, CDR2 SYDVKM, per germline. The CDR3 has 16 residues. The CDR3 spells CASSPRDRGWGYGYTF. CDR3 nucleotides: TGTGCCAGCAGTCCGCGGGACAGGGGCTGGGGCTATGGCTACACCTTC.

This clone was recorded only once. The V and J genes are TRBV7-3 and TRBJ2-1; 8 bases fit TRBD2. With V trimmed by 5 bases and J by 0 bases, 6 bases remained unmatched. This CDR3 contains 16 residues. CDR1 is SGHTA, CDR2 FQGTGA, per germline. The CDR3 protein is CASSRAGGSSYNEQFF. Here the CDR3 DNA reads TGTGCCAGCAGCCGCGCGGGGGGTAGCTCCTACAATGAGCAGTTCTTC.

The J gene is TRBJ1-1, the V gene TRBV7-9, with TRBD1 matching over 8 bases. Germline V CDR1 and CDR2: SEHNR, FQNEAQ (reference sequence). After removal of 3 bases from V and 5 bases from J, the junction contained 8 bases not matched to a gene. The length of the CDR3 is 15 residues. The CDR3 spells CASSFEQGGFTEAFF. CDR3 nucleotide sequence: TGTGCCAGCAGCTTTGAACAGGGGGGATTTACTGAAGCTTTCTTT.

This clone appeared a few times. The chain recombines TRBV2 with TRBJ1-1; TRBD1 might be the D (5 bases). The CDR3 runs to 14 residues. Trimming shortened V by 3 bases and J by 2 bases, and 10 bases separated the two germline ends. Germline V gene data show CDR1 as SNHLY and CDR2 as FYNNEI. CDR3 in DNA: TGTGCCAGCAGTGAGGCAGGGAGAAACACTGAAGCTTTCTTT. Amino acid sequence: CASSEAGRNTEAFF.

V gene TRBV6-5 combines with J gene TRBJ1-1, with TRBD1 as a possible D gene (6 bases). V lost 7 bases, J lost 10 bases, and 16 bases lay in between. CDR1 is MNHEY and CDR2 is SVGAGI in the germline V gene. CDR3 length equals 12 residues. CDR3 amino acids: CASNLDRPPAFF. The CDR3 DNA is TGTGCCAGCAATCTCGACAGGCCCCCAGCTTTCTTT.

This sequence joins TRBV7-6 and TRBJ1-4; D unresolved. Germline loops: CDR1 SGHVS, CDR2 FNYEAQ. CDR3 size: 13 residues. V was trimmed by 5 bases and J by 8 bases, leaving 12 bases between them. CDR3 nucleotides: TGTGCCAGCAGCCTTTTTGCGCGGGAAAAACTGTTTTTT. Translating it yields CASSLFAREKLFF. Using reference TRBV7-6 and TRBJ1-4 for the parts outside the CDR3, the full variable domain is GAGVSQSPRYKVTKRGQDVALRCDPISGHVSLYWYRQALGQGPEFLTYFNYEAQQDKSGLPNDRFSAERPEGSISTLTIQRTEQRDSAMYRCASSLFAREKLFFGSGTQLSVL.

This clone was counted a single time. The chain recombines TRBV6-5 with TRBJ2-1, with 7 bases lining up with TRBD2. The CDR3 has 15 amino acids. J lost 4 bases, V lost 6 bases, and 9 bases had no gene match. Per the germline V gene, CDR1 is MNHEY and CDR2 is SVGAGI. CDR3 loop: CASSLPASGYNEQFF. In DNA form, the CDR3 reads TGTGCCAGCAGCCTACCGGCTAGCGGTTACAATGAGCAGTTCTTC.

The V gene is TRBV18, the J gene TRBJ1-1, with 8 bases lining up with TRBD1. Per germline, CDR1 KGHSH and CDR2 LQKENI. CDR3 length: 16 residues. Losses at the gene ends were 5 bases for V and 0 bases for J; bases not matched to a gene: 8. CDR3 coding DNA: TGTGCCAGCTCATTCGGACAGGGTTACATGAACACTGAAGCTTTCTTT. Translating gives CASSFGQGYMNTEAFF.

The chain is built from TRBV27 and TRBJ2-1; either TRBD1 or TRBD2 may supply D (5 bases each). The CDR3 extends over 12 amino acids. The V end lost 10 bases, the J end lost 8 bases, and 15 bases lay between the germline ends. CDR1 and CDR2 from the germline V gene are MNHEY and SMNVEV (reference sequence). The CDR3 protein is CANLRGTHEQFF. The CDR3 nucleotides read TGTGCCAACCTGAGAGGGACGCATGAGCAGTTCTTC.

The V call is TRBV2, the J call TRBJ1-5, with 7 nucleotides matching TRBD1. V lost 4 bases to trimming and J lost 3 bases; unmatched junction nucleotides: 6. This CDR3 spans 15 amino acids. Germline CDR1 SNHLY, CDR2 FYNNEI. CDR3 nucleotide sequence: TGTGCCAGCAGTGCGATGGGACAGTTCAATCAGCCCCAGCATTTT. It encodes CASSAMGQFNQPQHF.

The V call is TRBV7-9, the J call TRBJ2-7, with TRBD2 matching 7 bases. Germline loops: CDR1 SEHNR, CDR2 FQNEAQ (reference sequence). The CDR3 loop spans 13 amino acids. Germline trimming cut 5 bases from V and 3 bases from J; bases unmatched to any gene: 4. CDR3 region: CASSLPGGYEQYF. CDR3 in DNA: TGTGCCAGCAGCCTTCCGGGGGGCTACGAGCAGTACTTC.

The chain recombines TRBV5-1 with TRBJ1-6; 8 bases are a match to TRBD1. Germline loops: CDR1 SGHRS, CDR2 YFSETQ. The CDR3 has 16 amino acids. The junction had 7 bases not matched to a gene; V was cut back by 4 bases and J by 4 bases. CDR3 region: CASSNGQGGYNSPLHF. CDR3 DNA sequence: TGCGCCAGCAGCAACGGACAGGGCGGGTATAATTCACCCCTCCACTTT.

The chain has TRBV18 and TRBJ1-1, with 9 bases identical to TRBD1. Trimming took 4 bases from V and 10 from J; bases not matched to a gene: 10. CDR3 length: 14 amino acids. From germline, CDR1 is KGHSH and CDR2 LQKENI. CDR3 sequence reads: CASSRRATTGGAFF. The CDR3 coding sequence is TGTGCCAGCTCACGACGGGCCACGACAGGGGGAGCTTTCTTT.

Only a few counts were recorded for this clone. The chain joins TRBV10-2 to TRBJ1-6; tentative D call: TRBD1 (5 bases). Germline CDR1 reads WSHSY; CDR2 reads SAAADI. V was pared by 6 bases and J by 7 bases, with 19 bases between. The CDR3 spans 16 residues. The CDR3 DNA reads TGCGCCAGCAGCTGGGGCAGGGCAGGTGAAAATTCACCCCTCCACTTT. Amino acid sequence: CASSWGRAGENSPLHF.

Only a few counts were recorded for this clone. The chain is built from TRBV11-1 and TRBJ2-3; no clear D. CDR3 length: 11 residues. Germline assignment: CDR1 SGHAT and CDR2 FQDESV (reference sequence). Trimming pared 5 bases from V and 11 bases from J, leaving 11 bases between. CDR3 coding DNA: TGTGCCAGCAGCCTAGTGTGGGAGCAGTATTTT. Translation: CASSLVWEQYF.

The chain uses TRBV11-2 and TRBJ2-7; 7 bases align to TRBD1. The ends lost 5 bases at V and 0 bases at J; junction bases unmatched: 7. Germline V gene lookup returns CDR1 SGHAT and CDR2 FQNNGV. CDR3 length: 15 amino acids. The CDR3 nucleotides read TGTGCCAGCAGCCTCGGGACAGCCTACTCCTACGAGCAGTACTTC. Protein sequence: CASSLGTAYSYEQYF.

CDR3: CASSSIGTGGVAGNSPLHF. The CDR3 region has the DNA TGTGCCAGCAGCTCTATCGGGACAGGGGGCGTCGCTGGTAATTCACCCCTCCACTTT. J is TRBJ1-6 and V is TRBV7-9; TRBD1 matches at 12 bases. J gave up 6 bases and V 4 bases, and 13 bases lay outside the gene matches. CDR1 and CDR2 (germline): SEHNR, FQNEAQ (reference sequence). This CDR3 contains 19 residues.

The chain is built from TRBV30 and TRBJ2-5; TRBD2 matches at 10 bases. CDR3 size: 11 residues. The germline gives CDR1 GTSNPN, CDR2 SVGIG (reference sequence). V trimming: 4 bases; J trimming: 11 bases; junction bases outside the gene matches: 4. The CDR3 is CAWTDSGRQYF. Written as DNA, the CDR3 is TGTGCCTGGACCGATAGCGGGAGGCAGTACTTC.